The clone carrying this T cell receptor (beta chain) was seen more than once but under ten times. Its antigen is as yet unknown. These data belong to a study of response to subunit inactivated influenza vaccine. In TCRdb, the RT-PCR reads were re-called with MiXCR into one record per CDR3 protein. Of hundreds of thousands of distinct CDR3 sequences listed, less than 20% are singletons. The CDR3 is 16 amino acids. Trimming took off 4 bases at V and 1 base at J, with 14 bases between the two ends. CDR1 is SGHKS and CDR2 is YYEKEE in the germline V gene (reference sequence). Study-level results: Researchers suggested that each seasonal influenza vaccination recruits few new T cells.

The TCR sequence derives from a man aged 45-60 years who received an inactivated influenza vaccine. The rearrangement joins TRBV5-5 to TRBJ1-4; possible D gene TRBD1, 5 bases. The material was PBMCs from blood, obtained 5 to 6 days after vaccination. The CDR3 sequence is CASSPDSWGTNEKLFF. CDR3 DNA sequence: TGTGCCAGCAGCCCCGACAGTTGGGGAACTAATGAAAAACTGTTTTTT.